The rows below give T cell receptor beta chains drawn from one sample of a study of shared clonotypes between healthy human individuals. Sequencing was performed with immunoSEQ multiplex PCR; in TCRdb, only in-frame clones are kept and a portion is missing. This table has 70,000 to 95,000 clones, 60% to 70% appearing once. Sequencing was performed on memory CD8+ T cells sorted from blood. Receptors were obtained from a man aged 30 to 39 in good health. CDR3s include the opening cysteine and the closing phenylalanine or tryptophan. A D gene is named only where the DNA matches it firmly. Clone size is shown for a subset of rows, as once, few, many or a class of expanded clone.

V,size,D,J,CDR3,DNA
TRBV6-5,-,TRBD2,TRBJ2-7,CASSYGSSGTYEQYF,TGTGCCAGCAGTTACGGGTCTAGCGGGACCTACGAGCAGTACTTC
TRBV25-1,-,-,TRBJ2-2,CASSLQGTGELFF,TGTGCCAGCAGCCTCCAAGGCACCGGGGAGCTGTTTTTT
TRBV11-2,-,TRBD1,TRBJ2-3,CASTRDSFAGAQYF,TGTGCCAGCACCCGGGACAGTTTCGCTGGTGCGCAGTATTTT
TRBV25-1,-,-,TRBJ2-7,CASVHGASHEQYF,TGTGCCAGCGTACACGGGGCTTCCCACGAGCAGTACTTC
TRBV19,few,-,TRBJ1-5,CASGGQPQHF,TGTGCCAGTGGGGGTCAGCCCCAGCATTTT
TRBV28,-,-,TRBJ2-7,CASSFAGETYEQYF,TGTGCCAGCAGTTTCGCAGGGGAGACCTACGAGCAGTACTTC
TRBV5-1,-,TRBD2,TRBJ2-5,CASSLASSGRGETQYF,TGCGCCAGCAGCTTGGCCAGTAGCGGGAGAGGAGAGACCCAGTACTTC
TRBV28,-,-,TRBJ2-7,CASSFDNYEQYF,TGTGCCAGCAGTTTTGACAACTACGAGCAGTACTTC
TRBV11-3,-,TRBD2,TRBJ2-7,CASSQDSGSPSYEQYF,TGTGCCAGCAGCCAGGATAGCGGGAGCCCTTCCTACGAGCAGTACTTC
TRBV4-1,-,-,TRBJ2-3,CASSQSELGTDTQYF,TGCGCCAGCAGCCAATCAGAATTAGGGACAGATACGCAGTATTTT
TRBV5-5,few,-,TRBJ1-2,CASSPGGANYGYTF,TGTGCCAGCAGCCCGGGGGGAGCTAACTATGGCTACACCTTC
TRBV15,many,-,TRBJ2-3,CATSSGTDTDTQYF,TGTGCCACCAGCAGCGGGACCGACACAGATACGCAGTATTTT
TRBV13,-,-,TRBJ2-3,CASSHQSSTDTQYF,TGTGCCAGCAGCCATCAATCTAGCACAGATACGCAGTATTTT
TRBV27,-,-,TRBJ2-7,CASSLNGGEQYF,TGTGCCAGCAGTTTAAATGGCGGTGAGCAGTACTTC
TRBV6-4,-,TRBD2,TRBJ2-3,CASSLLAGSTDTQYF,TGTGCCAGCAGTCTCCTAGCGGGTAGCACAGATACGCAGTATTTT
TRBV6-6,-,-,TRBJ1-1,CASDNPPFLGTEAFF,TGTGCCAGCGACAATCCCCCTTTTTTGGGCACTGAAGCTTTCTTT
TRBV5-1,-,TRBD2,TRBJ2-3,CASSPISTSGSTDTQYF,TGCGCCAGCAGCCCCATTTCAACTAGCGGGAGCACAGATACGCAGTATTTT
TRBV30,once,-,TRBJ1-3,CAWIPPRVGNTIYF,TGTGCCTGGATTCCCCCAAGAGTCGGGAACACCATATATTTT
TRBV13,-,TRBD1,TRBJ1-4,CASSSTRDRGLGEKLFF,TGTGCCAGCAGCTCGACCCGGGACAGGGGGCTAGGGGAAAAACTGTTTTTT
TRBV6-6,-,-,TRBJ1-5,CASSYRSTRGHQPQHF,TGTGCCAGCAGTTACCGGTCAACACGGGGGCATCAGCCCCAGCATTTT
TRBV14,-,-,TRBJ2-5,CASSQDVRGLETQYF,TGTGCCAGCAGCCAAGATGTTAGGGGCCTTGAGACCCAGTACTTC
TRBV27,-,-,TRBJ2-1,CASRSLANEQFF,TGTGCCAGCAGGTCACTAGCCAATGAGCAGTTCTTC